A selection of T cell receptor beta chains follows, all from one sample in a study of beta chain features in type 1 diabetes. TCRdb's table, derived via immunoSEQ multiplex PCR, lists solely in-frame clones and lacks some. The sample carries more than 550,000 clones, over 12% recorded once. The sample comprised naive CD4+ T cells from blood. These receptors all come from a man between 18 and 35 years old with type 1 diabetes. CDR3s include the opening cysteine and the closing phenylalanine or tryptophan. A D gene is named only where the DNA matches it firmly. The size field is filled for only some rows; it gives once, few, many or a size class.

V	J	size	D	DNA	CDR3
TRBV29-1	TRBJ2-1	few	NA	TGCAGCGTCCGAGGGGGGTATATCCGGACTATCGACAATGAGCAGTTCTTC	CSVRGGYIRTIDNEQFF
TRBV7-2	TRBJ1-1	few	TRBD1	TGTGCCAGCAGCTTAACAGGGGTTTTGAACACTGAAGCTTTCTTT	CASSLTGVLNTEAFF
TRBV4-2	TRBJ2-3	few	TRBD2	TGTGCCAGCAGCCAAGAAGCCCTAGCGGGAGGGGTCGATACGCAGTATTTT	CASSQEALAGGVDTQYF
TRBV27	TRBJ2-7	few	TRBD1	TGTGCCAGCAGTCGTGAAGGGGGCCTGGCCTACGAGCAGTACTTC	CASSREGGLAYEQYF
TRBV7-2	TRBJ1-5	few	NA	TGTGCCAGCAGCTTAAGGTTGGGGATGGGTAGCAATCAGCCCCAGCATTTT	CASSLRLGMGSNQPQHF
TRBV7-7	TRBJ2-1	once	NA	TGTGCTAGCAGCACTTCAACAGGAAATGAGCAGTTCTTC	CASSTSTGNEQFF
TRBV4-1	TRBJ1-1	few	NA	TGCGCCAGCAGCCAAGGCGCAGGGAGAGGTACTGAAGCTTTCTTT	CASSQGAGRGTEAFF
TRBV7-2	TRBJ2-7	NA	TRBD2	TGTGCCAGCAGCTTAGTTTCTAGCGGGGGGGCACACGAGCAGTACTTC	CASSLVSSGGAHEQYF
TRBV27	TRBJ1-5	few	TRBD1	TGTGCCAGCAGTCGAAGACAGGGACGAGTTCAGCCCCAGCATTTT	CASSRRQGRVQPQHF
TRBV6-1	TRBJ1-2	few	TRBD1	TGTGCCAGCAGTGAAAGCCGGAGGGACAGGGGCCATGGCTACACCTTC	CASSESRRDRGHGYTF
TRBV6-5	TRBJ2-2	NA	NA	TGTGCCAGCAGGATCGCACTACAGGCCGCCGGGGAGCTGTTTTTT	CASRIALQAAGELFF
TRBV20-1	TRBJ1-2	few	NA	TGCAGTGACCAGGGCTACACCTTC	CSDQGYTF
TRBV29-1	TRBJ2-5	NA	TRBD2	TGCAGCGTTACAAACCCCCGACTAGCGGGGCAAGAGACCCAGTACTTC	CSVTNPRLAGQETQYF
TRBV4-1	TRBJ1-5	NA	NA	TGCGCCAGCAGCCAACAGGGAGGAAACCAGCCCCAGCATTTT	CASSQQGGNQPQHF
TRBV2	TRBJ2-7	NA	NA	TGTGCCAGCAGTGAAGCCTTGGGATCTTACGAGCAGTACTTC	CASSEALGSYEQYF
TRBV28	TRBJ2-7	NA	TRBD1	TGTGCCAGCAGTTTCCCCCGGGACAGGGGTATAAACGAGCAGTACTTC	CASSFPRDRGINEQYF
TRBV6-1	TRBJ2-1	few	NA	TGTGCCAGCAGGGGGGCCCGGAATCTGTTCTTC	CASRGARNLFF
TRBV4-1	TRBJ2-1	few	NA	TGCGCCAGCAGCCCCCGGAATATAATACTCAATGAGCAGTTCTTC	CASSPRNIILNEQFF
TRBV7-2	TRBJ2-7	few	TRBD2	TGTGCCAGCAAAGCGACCGGGACTACCTCCTACGAGCAGTACTTC	CASKATGTTSYEQYF
TRBV10-3	TRBJ2-3	few	TRBD2	TGTGCCACAGGGACTAGCGGGGGTCGAGATACGCAGTATTTT	CATGTSGGRDTQYF
TRBV28	TRBJ2-7	NA	NA	TGTGCCAGCAGTAATCCGGGGCTCAGCTCCTACGAGCAGTACTTC	CASSNPGLSSYEQYF
TRBV29-1	TRBJ1-1	few	TRBD1	TGCAGCGTTGTGCCGGGACAGGGAAAAACTGAAGCTTTCTTT	CSVVPGQGKTEAFF
TRBV7-2	TRBJ1-6	few	TRBD1	TGTGCCAGCAGCCCCCAGGGGGCGCGGGATTCACCCCTCCACTTT	CASSPQGARDSPLHF
TRBV30	TRBJ1-5	NA	TRBD1	TGTGCCTGGAGTATGGGGACAGGGGGCATGGGCAATCAGCCCCAGCATTTT	CAWSMGTGGMGNQPQHF
TRBV5-1	TRBJ2-1	NA	NA	TGCGCCAGCAGCCAGGGACTCTCCAATGAGCAGTTCTTC	CASSQGLSNEQFF
TRBV2	TRBJ1-5	NA	TRBD1	TGTGCCAGCAGTTCAACAGGGGGGCGGCAGCCCCAGCATTTT	CASSSTGGRQPQHF
TRBV5-1	TRBJ2-3	few	NA	TGCGCCAGCAGCTTGGCCTATCGGGATACGCAGTATTTT	CASSLAYRDTQYF
TRBV19	TRBJ2-7	few	TRBD2	TGTGCCAGTAGTCTTCATCTTCTAGCGGGGAGCTCCTACGAGCAGTACTTC	CASSLHLLAGSSYEQYF
TRBV5-1	TRBJ2-5	few	TRBD2	TGCGCCAGCAGCCCCCCCGGGACTACGGTAGAGACCCAGTACTTC	CASSPPGTTVETQYF
TRBV29-1	TRBJ1-1	few	NA	TGCAGCGTTATGTCGAACACTGAAGCTTTCTTT	CSVMSNTEAFF
TRBV9	TRBJ2-1	few	NA	TGTGCCAGCAGCGGCCCTCAGCGGAGAACATACAATGAGCAGTTCTTC	CASSGPQRRTYNEQFF
TRBV29-1	TRBJ2-4	NA	NA	TGCAGCGTTTCAGGGATTCTCAAAAACATTCAGTACTTC	CSVSGILKNIQYF
TRBV27	TRBJ2-7	NA	TRBD2	TGTGCCAGTACCGGGACTAGCGGGAGATTAGACGCCTACGAGCAGTACTTC	CASTGTSGRLDAYEQYF
TRBV9	TRBJ1-1	NA	TRBD1	TGTGCCAGCAGCCCAGGGACAGGGCGGCAGCTTATGACTGAAGCTTTCTTT	CASSPGTGRQLMTEAFF
TRBV9	TRBJ2-5	few	TRBD2	TGTGCCAGCAGCGTAGCAGGGGACCCACTAGCGGGAGACGAGACCCAGTACTTC	CASSVAGDPLAGDETQYF
TRBV30	TRBJ1-2	NA	NA	TGTGCCTGGAGTTCAGCGGGGACTAACTATGGCTACACCTTC	CAWSSAGTNYGYTF
TRBV7-2	TRBJ2-1	NA	NA	TGTGCCAGCAGCTTAGTCCCAGGGATCGATGAGCAGTTCTTC	CASSLVPGIDEQFF
TRBV18	TRBJ2-7	NA	TRBD2	TGTGCCAGCCAGGGGACTAGCGGAGGCTACGAGCAGTACTTC	CASQGTSGGYEQYF
TRBV28	TRBJ2-3	NA	NA	TGTGCCAGCAGCAAACCCGTCACAGATACGCAGTATTTT	CASSKPVTDTQYF
TRBV5-4	TRBJ2-5	few	NA	TGTGCCAGCAGCTTGGTAAAAGAGACCCAGTACTTC	CASSLVKETQYF
TRBV7-9	TRBJ2-7	few	NA	TGTGCCAGCAGCTTACATCAGGAGGCCTACGAGCAGTACTTC	CASSLHQEAYEQYF
TRBV20-1	TRBJ2-3	NA	NA	TGCAGTGCTAGGTTGGCCCCGCCCCAGTATTTT	CSARLAPPQYF
TRBV9	TRBJ1-1	NA	NA	TGTGCCAGCAGCGTAGCCGGGGTAAACTCTGAAGCTTTCTTT	CASSVAGVNSEAFF
TRBV5-1	TRBJ2-6	few	NA	TGCGCCAGCAGCTCCTCCGGTGGCTCTGGGGCCAACGTCCTGACTTTC	CASSSSGGSGANVLTF
TRBV30	TRBJ1-4	few	TRBD1	TGTGCCTGGAGTGACGACAGGGGGGGTGAAAAACTGTTTTTT	CAWSDDRGGEKLFF
TRBV28	TRBJ2-6	few	TRBD2	TGTGCCAGCAGCAACAAGCGGGGTTCTGGGGCCAACGTCCTGACTTTC	CASSNKRGSGANVLTF
TRBV18	TRBJ1-1	few	TRBD1	TGTGCCAGCTCACCCCGCAGACAGGGCTTAAACACTGAAGCTTTCTTT	CASSPRRQGLNTEAFF
TRBV7-2	TRBJ2-5	NA	NA	TGTGCCAGCAGCTTAGCCACCCACCAAGAGACCCAGTACTTC	CASSLATHQETQYF
TRBV5-5	TRBJ2-1	few	NA	TGTGCCAGCTCATTCGAAGGTTTCGGAAGGCAGTTCTTC	CASSFEGFGRQFF
TRBV29-1	TRBJ1-4	few	NA	TGCAGCGTTACCCCGGGACAAGAAAAACTGTTTTTT	CSVTPGQEKLFF
TRBV27	TRBJ2-1	NA	TRBD1	TGTGCCAGCAGTTTCGGGGACAGGCTCAAGAATGAGCAGTTCTTC	CASSFGDRLKNEQFF
TRBV2	TRBJ1-5	few	NA	TGTGCCAGCGGGGAAGGGTTTGGGAATCAGCCCCAGCATTTT	CASGEGFGNQPQHF
TRBV30	TRBJ2-7	NA	NA	TGTGCCTGGAGTGTCGGGACTTTCGCCTACGAGCAGTACTTC	CAWSVGTFAYEQYF
TRBV10-3	TRBJ1-1	few	NA	TGTGCCATCACGTCCCCTGGAGCAAATGAAGCTTTCTTT	CAITSPGANEAFF
TRBV7-9	TRBJ2-6	NA	NA	TGTGCCAGCAGCTTAGTCGCGTCAGGGGCCAACGTCCTGACTTTC	CASSLVASGANVLTF
TRBV4-3	TRBJ1-6	NA	NA	TGCGCCAGCAGCCAAGTGGCCGGGTCAGGAGTGTCCTATAATTCACCCCTCCACTTT	CASSQVAGSGVSYNSPLHF